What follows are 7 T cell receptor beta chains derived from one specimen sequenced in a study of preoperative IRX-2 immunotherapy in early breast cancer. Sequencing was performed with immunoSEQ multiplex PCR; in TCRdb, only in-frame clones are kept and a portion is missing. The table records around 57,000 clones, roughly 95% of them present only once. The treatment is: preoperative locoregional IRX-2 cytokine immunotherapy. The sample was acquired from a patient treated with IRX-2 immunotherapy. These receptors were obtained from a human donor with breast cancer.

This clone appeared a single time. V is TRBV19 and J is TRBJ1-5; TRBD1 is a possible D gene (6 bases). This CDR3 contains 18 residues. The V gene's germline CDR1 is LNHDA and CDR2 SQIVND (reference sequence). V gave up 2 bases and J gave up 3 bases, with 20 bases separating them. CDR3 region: CASSISQGYGALNQPQHF. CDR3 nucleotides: TGTGCCAGTAGTATATCCCAGGGGTATGGGGCGCTCAATCAGCCCCAGCATTTT.

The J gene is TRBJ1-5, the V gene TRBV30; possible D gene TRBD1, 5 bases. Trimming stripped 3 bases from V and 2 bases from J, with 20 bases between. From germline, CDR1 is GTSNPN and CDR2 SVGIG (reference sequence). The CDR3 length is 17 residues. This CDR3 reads CAWRAGRLSDRNQPQHF. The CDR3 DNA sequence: TGTGCCTGGAGGGCAGGGCGCCTTTCTGATCGCAATCAGCCCCAGCATTTT.

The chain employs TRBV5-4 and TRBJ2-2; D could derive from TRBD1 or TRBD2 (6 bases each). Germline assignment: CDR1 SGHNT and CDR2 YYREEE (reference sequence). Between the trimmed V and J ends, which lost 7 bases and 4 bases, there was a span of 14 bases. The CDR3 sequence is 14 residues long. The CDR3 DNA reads TGTGCCAGCGGTCAGGAGGGGGGCACCGGGGAGCTGTTTTTT. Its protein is CASGQEGGTGELFF.

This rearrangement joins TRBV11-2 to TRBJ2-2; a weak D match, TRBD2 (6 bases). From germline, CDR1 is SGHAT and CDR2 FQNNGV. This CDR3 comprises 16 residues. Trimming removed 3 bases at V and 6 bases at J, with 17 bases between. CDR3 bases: TGTGCCAGCAGCTTCGGCGGACGGGGCGGGGCCGGGGAGCTGTTTTTT. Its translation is CASSFGGRGGAGELFF.

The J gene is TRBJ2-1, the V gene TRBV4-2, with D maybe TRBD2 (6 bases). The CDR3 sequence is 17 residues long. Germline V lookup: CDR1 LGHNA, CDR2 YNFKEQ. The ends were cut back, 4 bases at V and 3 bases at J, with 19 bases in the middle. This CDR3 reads CASSRGEGLASYNEQFF. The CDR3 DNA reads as TGTGCCAGCAGCCGTGGAGAAGGTCTAGCGAGCTACAATGAGCAGTTCTTC.

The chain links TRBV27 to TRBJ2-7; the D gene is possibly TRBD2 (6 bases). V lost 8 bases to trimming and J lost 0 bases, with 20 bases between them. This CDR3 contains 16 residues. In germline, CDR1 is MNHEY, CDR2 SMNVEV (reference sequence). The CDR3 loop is CASRGARVAASYEQYF. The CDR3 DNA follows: TGTGCCAGCCGCGGCGCGAGGGTAGCGGCCTCCTACGAGCAGTACTTC.

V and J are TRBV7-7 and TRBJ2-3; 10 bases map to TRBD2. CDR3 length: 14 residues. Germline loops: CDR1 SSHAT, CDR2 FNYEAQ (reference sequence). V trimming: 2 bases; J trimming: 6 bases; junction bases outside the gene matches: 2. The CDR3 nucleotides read TGTGCCAGCAGCTTAAGCGGGAGGGCGGATACGCAGTATTTT. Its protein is CASSLSGRADTQYF.